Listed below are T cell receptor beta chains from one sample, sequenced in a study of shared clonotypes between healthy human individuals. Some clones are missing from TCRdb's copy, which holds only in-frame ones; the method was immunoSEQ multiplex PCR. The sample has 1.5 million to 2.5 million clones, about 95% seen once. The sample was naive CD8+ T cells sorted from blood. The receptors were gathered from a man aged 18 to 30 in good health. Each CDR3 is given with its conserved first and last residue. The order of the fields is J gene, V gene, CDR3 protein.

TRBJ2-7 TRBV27 CASSSRDRSYEQYF
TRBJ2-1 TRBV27 CASSLLAVVAYNEQFF
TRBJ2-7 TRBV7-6 CASSALDRRSSYEQYF
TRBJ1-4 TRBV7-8 CASSLLGPTNEKLFF
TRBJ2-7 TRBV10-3 CAISDATGTSGSIYEQYF
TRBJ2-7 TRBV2 CASSEIDRSYEQYF
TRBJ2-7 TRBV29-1 CSVTAGYEQYF
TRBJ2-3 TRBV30 CAWSGGISTDTQYF
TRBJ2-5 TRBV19 CASSIFSLAGQETQYF
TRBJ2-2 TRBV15 CATSIEKGLGELFF
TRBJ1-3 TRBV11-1 CASSLDPPGLSPSGNTIYF
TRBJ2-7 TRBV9 CASSPSSGREQYF